This TCR beta chain was captured in a study of T cells after yellow fever vaccination. Overall study: Preparing low-cell-number fractions relied on SMART-Seq v4 Ultra Low Input.

Via MiXCR, TCRdb re-called the 5' RACE reads, giving one row per CDR3 protein. This sample has about 300,000 distinct CDR3 sequences, with 8.7% found just once. Trimming at V came to 3 bases and at J to 4 bases, leaving 2 bases not matched to a gene. Germline V lookup: CDR1 ENHRY, CDR2 SYGVKD. The CDR3 extends over 13 amino acids. This clonotype was counted many times. Its antigen is unknown. Regarding the study as a whole: Clonotypes appearing in both CD4 and CD8 compartments existed, and their share was small. Compared with primary, the secondary response was weaker and peaked at day 5, not 15. Once the booster was given, most primary-vaccination clones reappeared, at just over 95% for CD4 and approximately 88% for CD8.

The receptor was derived from a man between 18 and 35 years old who received the YFV17D yellow fever vaccine. Here the sequenced sample was CD4+ T cells sorted from PBMCs, taken 5 days after the yellow fever booster vaccination. The V call is TRBV10-3, the J call TRBJ1-2, with 7 bases matching TRBD1. The CDR3 nucleotides read TGTGCCATCAGTGAAGGGGGCAGCTATGGCTACACCTTC. The encoded protein is CAISEGGSYGYTF.